This TCR beta chain was sequenced during a study of control samples from healthy donors and cancer patients. The CDR3 loop spans 14 amino acids. V lost 6 bases and J lost 2, with 12 bases in between. The germline V gene encodes CDR1 MDHEN and CDR2 SYDVKM. Some clones are missing from TCRdb's copy, which holds only in-frame ones; the method was immunoSEQ multiplex PCR. The sample carries tens of thousands of clones, around four fifths recorded once. This TCR derives from a man aged 25-45 years in good health. Material: blood. The chain is built from TRBV28 and TRBJ2-3, with D tentatively TRBD2 (5 bases). In nucleotides, the CDR3 is TGTGCCAGCAGCCCGGACGGACTCACAGATACGCAGTATTTT. Translation gives CASSPDGLTDTQYF.